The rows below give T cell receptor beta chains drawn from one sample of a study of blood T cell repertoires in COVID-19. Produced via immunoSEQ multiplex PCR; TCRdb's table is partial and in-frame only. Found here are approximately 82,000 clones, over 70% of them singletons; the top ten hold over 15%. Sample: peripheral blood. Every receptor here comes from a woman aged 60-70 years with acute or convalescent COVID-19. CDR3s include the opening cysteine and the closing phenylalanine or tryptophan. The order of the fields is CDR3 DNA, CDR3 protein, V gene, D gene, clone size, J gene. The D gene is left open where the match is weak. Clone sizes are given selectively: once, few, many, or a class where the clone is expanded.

DNA: TGTGCCAGCAGCCGTTTCTACGAGCAGTACTTC
CDR3: CASSRFYEQYF
V: TRBV6-5
D: .
size: .
J: TRBJ2-7

DNA: TGTGCCAGCAGCCGGAGAATAAGGGCGGGTTTTGACATTCAGTACTTC
CDR3: CASSRRIRAGFDIQYF
V: TRBV14
D: .
size: .
J: TRBJ2-4

DNA: TGTGCCAGCAGCGTAGCAGGTGGAGGGACAGGGGTGCTCGAGCAGTACTTC
CDR3: CASSVAGGGTGVLEQYF
V: TRBV9
D: TRBD1
size: .
J: TRBJ2-7

DNA: TGTGCCATCAGATTCACTAGCGGGAAGAACACCGGGGAGCTGTTTTTT
CDR3: CAIRFTSGKNTGELFF
V: TRBV10-3
D: TRBD2
size: .
J: TRBJ2-2

DNA: TGTGCCAGCAGCTTAACAGGGCCTCCTGGAAACACCATATATTTT
CDR3: CASSLTGPPGNTIYF
V: TRBV7-6
D: .
size: few
J: TRBJ1-3

DNA: TGCGCCAGCAGCATGACTAGTCCCTCTTACGAGCAGTACTTC
CDR3: CASSMTSPSYEQYF
V: TRBV5-1
D: .
size: .
J: TRBJ2-7

DNA: TGTGCCAGCAGCTTGCGGGACAGGGGGGATTACGAGCAGTACTTC
CDR3: CASSLRDRGDYEQYF
V: TRBV13
D: TRBD1
size: .
J: TRBJ2-7

DNA: TGTGCCAGCAGGCCCGACAGGGGTGGCTACACCTTC
CDR3: CASRPDRGGYTF
V: TRBV2
D: TRBD1
size: .
J: TRBJ1-2

DNA: TGTGCCAGCACCCCATACAGGGGGTTCCCTGAAGCTTTCTTT
CDR3: CASTPYRGFPEAFF
V: TRBV5-8
D: TRBD1
size: .
J: TRBJ1-1

DNA: TGCGCCAGCAGCCCCACGGCGGGGGTAGAGACCCAGTACTTC
CDR3: CASSPTAGVETQYF
V: TRBV5-1
D: TRBD2
size: .
J: TRBJ2-5

DNA: TGTGCCTGGAGTGGAGGCGGTGTAGGGAACACTGAAGCTTTCTTT
CDR3: CAWSGGGVGNTEAFF
V: TRBV30
D: .
size: few
J: TRBJ1-1

DNA: TGTGCCAGTAGTATTAGCATGCGGGGAGCGAATGAAAAACTGTTTTTT
CDR3: CASSISMRGANEKLFF
V: TRBV19
D: .
size: .
J: TRBJ1-4

DNA: TGTGCCAGCAGCTTAGGACGCGGGTTCGACAATCAGCCCCAGCATTTT
CDR3: CASSLGRGFDNQPQHF
V: TRBV7-2
D: .
size: .
J: TRBJ1-5

DNA: TGTGCCAGTTCTCGATGGGGAGATCAGCCCCAGCATTTT
CDR3: CASSRWGDQPQHF
V: TRBV19
D: .
size: .
J: TRBJ1-5

DNA: TGTGCCAGTAGTATAGTCTCGGGACTTACTACCACCTACGAGCAGTACTTC
CDR3: CASSIVSGLTTTYEQYF
V: TRBV19
D: .
size: .
J: TRBJ2-7

DNA: TGCGCCAGCAGCCCGGGACAGGGGGCCAGGGTGAACACTGAAGCTTTCTTT
CDR3: CASSPGQGARVNTEAFF
V: TRBV5-1
D: TRBD1
size: .
J: TRBJ1-1

DNA: TGTGCCACTCAAGGGCCCATGGCGGGGGTCTCCTACGAGCAGTACTTC
CDR3: CATQGPMAGVSYEQYF
V: TRBV24-1
D: TRBD2
size: .
J: TRBJ2-7

DNA: TGTGCCAGCAGTGCCCAGGGGACTAGGGAAAAACTGTTTTTT
CDR3: CASSAQGTREKLFF
V: TRBV2
D: .
size: .
J: TRBJ1-4

DNA: TGTGCCAGCGGGACAGGGGGCTACGAGCAGTACTTC
CDR3: CASGTGGYEQYF
V: TRBV9
D: TRBD1
size: few
J: TRBJ2-7

DNA: TGTGCCAGCAGTGATGGGGAGTGGGGCACTGAAGCTTTCTTT
CDR3: CASSDGEWGTEAFF
V: TRBV6-1
D: .
size: .
J: TRBJ1-1

DNA: TGTGCCAGCAGTTACGACAGCCAAAACACTGAAGCTTTCTTT
CDR3: CASSYDSQNTEAFF
V: TRBV6-5
D: .
size: .
J: TRBJ1-1

DNA: TGTGCCAGCAGTCTAGCGGGAGGGGTAGGGAATGAGCAGTTCTTC
CDR3: CASSLAGGVGNEQFF
V: TRBV6-6
D: TRBD2
size: .
J: TRBJ2-1

DNA: TGTGCCATCAGTGATCGGACTAGCGGCTACAATGAGCAGTTCTTC
CDR3: CAISDRTSGYNEQFF
V: TRBV10-3
D: TRBD2
size: .
J: TRBJ2-1

DNA: TGTGCCAGCAGCGCGACAGGCCGGCTTAACATGAACACTGAAGCTTTCTTT
CDR3: CASSATGRLNMNTEAFF
V: TRBV9
D: .
size: .
J: TRBJ1-1

DNA: TGTGCCAGTCAGACACCGGGACAGGCGAACACTGAAGCTTTCTTT
CDR3: CASQTPGQANTEAFF
V: TRBV9
D: TRBD1
size: .
J: TRBJ1-1

DNA: TGTGCCAGCAGCGCCACAGGGTGGGGATCCTACGAGCAGTACTTC
CDR3: CASSATGWGSYEQYF
V: TRBV7-2
D: .
size: .
J: TRBJ2-7

DNA: TGTGCCAGCAGCTCCAAAACGGCTAACTATGGCTACACCTTC
CDR3: CASSSKTANYGYTF
V: TRBV5-4
D: .
size: .
J: TRBJ1-2

DNA: TGTGCCAGTACTCTTACCGGCTCAGGGCGGGAAAAACTGTTTTTT
CDR3: CASTLTGSGREKLFF
V: TRBV19
D: .
size: .
J: TRBJ1-4

DNA: TGTGCCAGCAGTCGGGTCCTGGGCGGGCCGGAAACAGATACGCAGTATTTT
CDR3: CASSRVLGGPETDTQYF
V: TRBV6-2/TRBV6-3
D: .
size: once
J: TRBJ2-3

DNA: TGTGCCAGCAGTCCGGTCCTCGGAGGGAACTATGGCTACACCTTC
CDR3: CASSPVLGGNYGYTF
V: TRBV2
D: .
size: .
J: TRBJ1-2

DNA: TGTGCCTGGAGGCAGGGGCCCAATCAGCCCCAGCATTTT
CDR3: CAWRQGPNQPQHF
V: TRBV30
D: .
size: once
J: TRBJ1-5

DNA: TGTGCCAGCAGCTTATCTGAGGGCACTGAAGCTTTCTTT
CDR3: CASSLSEGTEAFF
V: TRBV7-9
D: .
size: .
J: TRBJ1-1

DNA: TGTGCCAGCTCACCCGGAGGGGATTCACCCCTCCACTTT
CDR3: CASSPGGDSPLHF
V: TRBV18
D: .
size: .
J: TRBJ1-6

DNA: TGTGCCAGCGCTCGATCACTGGACGGGGAGATGTATGGCTACACCTTC
CDR3: CASARSLDGEMYGYTF
V: TRBV11-2
D: .
size: once
J: TRBJ1-2

DNA: TGTGCCAGCTCACAGAGCCGGGACAGGGTCGGCAATCAGCCCCAGCATTTT
CDR3: CASSQSRDRVGNQPQHF
V: TRBV18
D: TRBD1
size: .
J: TRBJ1-5

DNA: TGTGCCTGGACGCCCGGGACAGGGGGGAGAGTGGCCTATGGCTACACCTTC
CDR3: CAWTPGTGGRVAYGYTF
V: TRBV30
D: TRBD1
size: .
J: TRBJ1-2

DNA: TGTGCCAGCAGCTTGGGCCGCCCGGTTTTCTCGTATGGCTACACCTTC
CDR3: CASSLGRPVFSYGYTF
V: TRBV5-6
D: .
size: .
J: TRBJ1-2

DNA: TGTGCCAGCTCACCACAACAGGGGTTCAGAGATACGCAGTATTTT
CDR3: CASSPQQGFRDTQYF
V: TRBV18
D: TRBD1
size: .
J: TRBJ2-3

DNA: TGTGCCAGCCAAAAGGAGACTGAAGCTTTCTTT
CDR3: CASQKETEAFF
V: TRBV7-8
D: .
size: once
J: TRBJ1-1

DNA: TGTGCCAGCAGCCGCGGACAGATCATTAATGAAAAACTGTTTTTT
CDR3: CASSRGQIINEKLFF
V: TRBV6-5
D: .
size: .
J: TRBJ1-4

DNA: TGTGCCAGTAGTATAGCCGGGAATGATCAGCCCCAGCATTTT
CDR3: CASSIAGNDQPQHF
V: TRBV19
D: .
size: once
J: TRBJ1-5

DNA: TGCGCCAGCAGCCAAGAGGGGACAGGGCGGGATGAAAAACTGTTTTTT
CDR3: CASSQEGTGRDEKLFF
V: TRBV4-3
D: TRBD1
size: .
J: TRBJ1-4

DNA: TGTGCCAGCAGTTTAGTGGGACAGGGTGGTTTGGGCTACACCTTC
CDR3: CASSLVGQGGLGYTF
V: TRBV27
D: TRBD1
size: .
J: TRBJ1-2

DNA: TGCGCCAGCAGCTCAGGGGGGTCGAACACCGGGGAGCTGTTTTTT
CDR3: CASSSGGSNTGELFF
V: TRBV5-1
D: .
size: .
J: TRBJ2-2

DNA: TGTGCCAGCAGCCAAGATCAGGGGGACAGGAACACCGGGGAGCTGTTTTTT
CDR3: CASSQDQGDRNTGELFF
V: TRBV4-2
D: TRBD1
size: .
J: TRBJ2-2

DNA: TGTGCCTGGGCGAGTACAGGGGTTACTGAAGCTTTCTTT
CDR3: CAWASTGVTEAFF
V: TRBV30
D: TRBD1
size: .
J: TRBJ1-1

DNA: TGTGCCAGCAGCCGCCCGGGGACAGACACTGAAGCTTTCTTT
CDR3: CASSRPGTDTEAFF
V: TRBV11-1
D: TRBD1
size: .
J: TRBJ1-1

DNA: TGTGCCAGCAGCCATGGGACTAGCGGGGGGGCCTTAGCAAATGAGCAGTTCTTC
CDR3: CASSHGTSGGALANEQFF
V: TRBV5-6
D: TRBD2
size: once
J: TRBJ2-1

DNA: TGTGCCAGTCAAGGGACAGGGGGCGCCTCCTACGAGCAGTACTTC
CDR3: CASQGTGGASYEQYF
V: TRBV19
D: TRBD1
size: .
J: TRBJ2-7

DNA: TGTGCCATCAGTGAGTCCGGGGTGTCGAACACTGAAGCTTTCTTT
CDR3: CAISESGVSNTEAFF
V: TRBV10-3
D: .
size: .
J: TRBJ1-1